A selection of T cell receptor beta chains follows, all from one sample in a study of siplizumab effects on memory and regulatory T cells. TCRdb's table, derived via immunoSEQ multiplex PCR, lists solely in-frame clones and lacks some. The sample has about 56,000 clones; around 97% are singletons. The sample comprised naive CD8+ T cells sorted from blood. These receptors all come from a human donor in good health. Both conserved end residues are part of each CDR3. A D gene is named only where the DNA matches it firmly. Clone size is shown for a subset of rows, as once, few, many or a class of expanded clone.

d_gene: .; abundance: .; j_gene: TRBJ2-5; v_gene: TRBV11-2; CDR3nt: TGTGCCAGCAGCTTCACGCGGGGAGAGGAGACCCAGTACTTC; CDR3aa: CASSFTRGEETQYF
d_gene: .; abundance: .; j_gene: TRBJ1-5; v_gene: TRBV2; CDR3nt: TGTGCCAGCAAAGCAATTGGGGGTGGCAATCAGCCCCAGCATTTT; CDR3aa: CASKAIGGGNQPQHF
d_gene: .; abundance: once; j_gene: TRBJ2-7; v_gene: TRBV19; CDR3nt: TGTGCCAGTAGTCTCGGAAGTTCCTACGAGCAGTACTTC; CDR3aa: CASSLGSSYEQYF
d_gene: TRBD1; abundance: .; j_gene: TRBJ2-7; v_gene: TRBV14; CDR3nt: TGTGCCAGCAGCCGTACGACAGGGTCTGCCGAGCAGTACTTC; CDR3aa: CASSRTTGSAEQYF
d_gene: .; abundance: .; j_gene: TRBJ2-7; v_gene: TRBV7-9; CDR3nt: TGTGCCAGCAGCTTAGCGAAGGCAGAGACCTACGAGCAGTACTTC; CDR3aa: CASSLAKAETYEQYF
d_gene: .; abundance: .; j_gene: TRBJ1-4; v_gene: TRBV15; CDR3nt: TGTGCCACCAGCAGAGATCATACAGATAATGAAAAACTGTTTTTT; CDR3aa: CATSRDHTDNEKLFF
d_gene: .; abundance: .; j_gene: TRBJ1-3; v_gene: TRBV7-9; CDR3nt: TGTGCCAGCAGCCCTATTCTGGATGGAAACACCATATATTTT; CDR3aa: CASSPILDGNTIYF
d_gene: .; abundance: .; j_gene: TRBJ2-1; v_gene: TRBV12-5; CDR3nt: TGTGCTAGTGGTTTGGTCAATGAGCAGTTCTTC; CDR3aa: CASGLVNEQFF
d_gene: TRBD1; abundance: .; j_gene: TRBJ2-7; v_gene: TRBV10-3; CDR3nt: TGTGCCATCAGTGAGCCAGACAGGGAGTACGAGCAGTACTTC; CDR3aa: CAISEPDREYEQYF
d_gene: TRBD1; abundance: .; j_gene: TRBJ2-4; v_gene: TRBV9; CDR3nt: TGTGCCAGCAGCGCGTCGGGACAGGGTTACGGTGGTACCAAAAACATTCAGTACTTC; CDR3aa: CASSASGQGYGGTKNIQYF
d_gene: TRBD2; abundance: .; j_gene: TRBJ2-7; v_gene: TRBV7-9; CDR3nt: TGTGCCAGCAGCTTTGAATTAGCGGGCTGGGGAGCCTACTACGAGCAGTACTTC; CDR3aa: CASSFELAGWGAYYEQYF
d_gene: .; abundance: .; j_gene: TRBJ1-5; v_gene: TRBV9; CDR3nt: TGTGCCAGCAGCCCGGGGACGGACAATCAGCCCCAGCATTTT; CDR3aa: CASSPGTDNQPQHF
d_gene: TRBD1; abundance: .; j_gene: TRBJ1-4; v_gene: TRBV7-8; CDR3nt: TGTGCCAGCAGCTCAGCGGGGACAGGACGTGAAAAACTGTTTTTT; CDR3aa: CASSSAGTGREKLFF
d_gene: TRBD2; abundance: .; j_gene: TRBJ2-1; v_gene: TRBV30; CDR3nt: TGTGCCTGGAGCGACGCGCGGGAGGACAATGAGCAGTTCTTC; CDR3aa: CAWSDAREDNEQFF
d_gene: TRBD1; abundance: .; j_gene: TRBJ1-5; v_gene: TRBV9; CDR3nt: TGTGCCAGCAACCCAGGGGGGAGCAATCAGCCCCAGCATTTT; CDR3aa: CASNPGGSNQPQHF
d_gene: TRBD1; abundance: .; j_gene: TRBJ2-7; v_gene: TRBV7-9; CDR3nt: TGTGCCAGCAGCCAAACAGGGGGTCGGGAGCAGTACTTC; CDR3aa: CASSQTGGREQYF
d_gene: TRBD1; abundance: .; j_gene: TRBJ2-7; v_gene: TRBV7-9; CDR3nt: TGTGCCAGCAGCAAGCGGACAGGGGGCTACGAGCAGTACTTC; CDR3aa: CASSKRTGGYEQYF
d_gene: TRBD2; abundance: .; j_gene: TRBJ2-5; v_gene: TRBV10-3; CDR3nt: TGTGCCATCAGTGTCCCCGGGGAGGGAGGCTATGGAGAGACCCAGTACTTC; CDR3aa: CAISVPGEGGYGETQYF
d_gene: .; abundance: .; j_gene: TRBJ1-1; v_gene: TRBV19; CDR3nt: TGTGCCAGTAGTATTTTTGCAGAGACTGAAGCTTTCTTT; CDR3aa: CASSIFAETEAFF
d_gene: .; abundance: .; j_gene: TRBJ2-7; v_gene: TRBV5-5; CDR3nt: TGTGCCAGCAGCTTGGGTTACGAGCAGTACTTC; CDR3aa: CASSLGYEQYF
d_gene: .; abundance: .; j_gene: TRBJ2-3; v_gene: TRBV7-3; CDR3nt: TGTGCCAGCAGCTTAATAGTGGGAAGCACAGATACGCAGTATTTT; CDR3aa: CASSLIVGSTDTQYF
d_gene: TRBD1; abundance: .; j_gene: TRBJ1-2; v_gene: TRBV7-9; CDR3nt: TGTGCCAGCAGCTTAGGTTTCAGGGGGGTGGATGGCTACACCTTC; CDR3aa: CASSLGFRGVDGYTF
d_gene: .; abundance: .; j_gene: TRBJ1-1; v_gene: TRBV27; CDR3nt: TGTGCCAGCAGTTTTTACGGAGAGGGGGCTTTCTTT; CDR3aa: CASSFYGEGAFF
d_gene: .; abundance: .; j_gene: TRBJ2-1; v_gene: TRBV30; CDR3nt: TGTGCCTGGAGTCCAACCATCGATGAGCAGTTCTTC; CDR3aa: CAWSPTIDEQFF
d_gene: .; abundance: once; j_gene: TRBJ1-6; v_gene: TRBV27; CDR3nt: TGTGCCAGCAGTGCAAACATGGGATCCTATAATTCACCCCTCCACTTT; CDR3aa: CASSANMGSYNSPLHF
d_gene: .; abundance: .; j_gene: TRBJ2-6; v_gene: TRBV7-9; CDR3nt: TGTGCCACCGGAGGGGCCAACGTCCTGACTTTC; CDR3aa: CATGGANVLTF
d_gene: TRBD2; abundance: .; j_gene: TRBJ2-7; v_gene: TRBV28; CDR3nt: TGTCAACGGGGGGGGTCCAATTACGAGCAGTACTTC; CDR3aa: CQRGGSNYEQYF
d_gene: .; abundance: once; j_gene: TRBJ2-1; v_gene: TRBV29-1; CDR3nt: TGCAGCGTGATAGTAGTCTCCTACAATGAGCAGTTCTTC; CDR3aa: CSVIVVSYNEQFF
d_gene: .; abundance: .; j_gene: TRBJ2-3; v_gene: TRBV30; CDR3nt: TGTGCCTGGAGGGAACGAGGCACAGATACGCAGTATTTT; CDR3aa: CAWRERGTDTQYF
d_gene: .; abundance: .; j_gene: TRBJ1-5; v_gene: TRBV28; CDR3nt: TGTGCCAGCAGTCCCGAATATCCCCAGCCCCAGCATTTT; CDR3aa: CASSPEYPQPQHF
d_gene: .; abundance: .; j_gene: TRBJ2-7; v_gene: TRBV5-1; CDR3nt: TGCGCCAGCAGCCCCGCAGGTTTATTATCCTACGAGCAGTACTTC; CDR3aa: CASSPAGLLSYEQYF
d_gene: .; abundance: once; j_gene: TRBJ2-2; v_gene: TRBV7-3; CDR3nt: TGTGCCAGCAGCCCGACGAACACCGGGGAGCTGTTTTTT; CDR3aa: CASSPTNTGELFF
d_gene: TRBD2; abundance: once; j_gene: TRBJ2-7; v_gene: TRBV9; CDR3nt: TGTGCCAGCGGCTTGGAGCTAGCGGGAGACGAGCAGTACTTC; CDR3aa: CASGLELAGDEQYF